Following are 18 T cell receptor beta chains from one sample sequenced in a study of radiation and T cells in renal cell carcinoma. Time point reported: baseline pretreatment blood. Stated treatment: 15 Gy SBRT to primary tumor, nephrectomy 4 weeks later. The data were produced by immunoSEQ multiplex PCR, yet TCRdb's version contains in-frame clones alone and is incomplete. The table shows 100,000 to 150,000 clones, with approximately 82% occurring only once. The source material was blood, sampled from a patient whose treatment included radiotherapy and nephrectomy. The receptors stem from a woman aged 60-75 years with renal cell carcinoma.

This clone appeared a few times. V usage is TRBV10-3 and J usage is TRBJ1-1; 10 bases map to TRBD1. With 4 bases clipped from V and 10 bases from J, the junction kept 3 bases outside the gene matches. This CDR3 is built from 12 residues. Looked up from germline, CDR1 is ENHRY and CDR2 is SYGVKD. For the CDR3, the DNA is TGTGCCATCAGTGTAGGACAGGGGGTAGCTTTCTTT. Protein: CAISVGQGVAFF.

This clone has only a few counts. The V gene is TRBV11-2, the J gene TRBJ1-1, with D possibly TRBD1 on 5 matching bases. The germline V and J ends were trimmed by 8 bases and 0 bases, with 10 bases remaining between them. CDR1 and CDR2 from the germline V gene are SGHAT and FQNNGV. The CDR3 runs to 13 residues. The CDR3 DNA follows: TGTGCCAGCGTAACGGGGGTGAACACTGAAGCTTTCTTT. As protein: CASVTGVNTEAFF.

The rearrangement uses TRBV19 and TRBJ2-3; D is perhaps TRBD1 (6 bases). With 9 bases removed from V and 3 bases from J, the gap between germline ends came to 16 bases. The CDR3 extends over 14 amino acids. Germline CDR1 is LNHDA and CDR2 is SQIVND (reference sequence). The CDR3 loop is CASLEAGETDTQYF. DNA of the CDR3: TGTGCCAGCCTGGAGGCAGGGGAAACAGATACGCAGTATTTT.

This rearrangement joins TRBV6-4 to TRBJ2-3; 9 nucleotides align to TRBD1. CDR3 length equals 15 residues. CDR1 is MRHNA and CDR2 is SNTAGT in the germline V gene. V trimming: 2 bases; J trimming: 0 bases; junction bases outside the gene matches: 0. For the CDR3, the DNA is TGTGCCAGCAGTGACGGACAGGGGAGCACAGATACGCAGTATTTT. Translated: CASSDGQGSTDTQYF.

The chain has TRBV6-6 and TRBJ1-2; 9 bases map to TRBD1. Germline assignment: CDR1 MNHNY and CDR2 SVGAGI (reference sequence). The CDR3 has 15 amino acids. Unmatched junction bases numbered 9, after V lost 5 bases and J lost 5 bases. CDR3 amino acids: CASSPFRDRVYGYTF. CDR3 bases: TGTGCCAGCAGTCCCTTCCGGGACAGGGTATATGGCTACACCTTC.

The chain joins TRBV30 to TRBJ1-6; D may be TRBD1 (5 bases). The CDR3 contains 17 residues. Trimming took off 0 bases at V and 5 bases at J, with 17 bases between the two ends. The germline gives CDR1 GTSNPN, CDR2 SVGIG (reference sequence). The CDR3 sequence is CAWSVGSRGRNNSPLHF. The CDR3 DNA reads TGTGCCTGGAGTGTCGGCTCCCGGGGCAGGAATAATTCACCCCTCCACTTT.

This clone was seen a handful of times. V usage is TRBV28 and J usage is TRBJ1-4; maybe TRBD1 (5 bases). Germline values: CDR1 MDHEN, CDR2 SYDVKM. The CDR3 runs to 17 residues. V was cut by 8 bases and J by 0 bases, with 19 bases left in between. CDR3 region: CASQGLGDSATNEKLFF. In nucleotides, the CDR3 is TGTGCCAGCCAAGGACTAGGGGATAGTGCAACTAATGAAAAACTGTTTTTT.

The CDR3 reads CASSGPSGGANTGELFF. For the CDR3, the DNA is TGTGCCAGCAGCGGGCCCAGCGGGGGGGCCAACACCGGGGAGCTGTTTTTT. The rearrangement joins TRBV9 to TRBJ2-2; TRBD2 aligns across 10 bases. V trimming: 3 bases; J trimming: 2 bases; junction bases outside the gene matches: 7. The CDR3 spans 17 residues. CDR1 is SGDLS and CDR2 is YYNGEE in the germline V gene.

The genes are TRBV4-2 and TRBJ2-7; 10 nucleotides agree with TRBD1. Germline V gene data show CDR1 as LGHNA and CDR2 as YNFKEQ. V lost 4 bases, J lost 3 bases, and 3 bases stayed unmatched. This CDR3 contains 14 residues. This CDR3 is CASSRGQGYYEQYF. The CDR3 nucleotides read TGTGCCAGCAGCCGGGGACAGGGGTACTACGAGCAGTACTTC.

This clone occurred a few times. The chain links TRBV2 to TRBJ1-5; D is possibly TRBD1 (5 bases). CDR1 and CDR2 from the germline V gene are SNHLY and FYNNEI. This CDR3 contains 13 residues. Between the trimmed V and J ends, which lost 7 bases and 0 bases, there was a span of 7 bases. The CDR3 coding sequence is TGTGCCAGCAAAGGGGATAGCAATCAGCCCCAGCATTTT. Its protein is CASKGDSNQPQHF.

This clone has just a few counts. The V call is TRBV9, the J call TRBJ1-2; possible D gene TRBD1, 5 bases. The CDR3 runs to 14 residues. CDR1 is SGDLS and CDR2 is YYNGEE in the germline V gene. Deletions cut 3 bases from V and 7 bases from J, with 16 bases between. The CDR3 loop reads CASSAREASGGYTF. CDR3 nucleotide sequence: TGTGCCAGCAGCGCCAGGGAGGCTTCGGGTGGCTACACCTTC. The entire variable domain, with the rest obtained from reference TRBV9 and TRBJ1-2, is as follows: DSGVTQTPKHLITATGQRVTLRCSPRSGDLSVYWYQQSLDQGLQFLIQYYNGEERAKGNILERFSAQQFPDLHSELNLSSLELGDSALYFCASSAREASGGYTFGSGTRLTVV.

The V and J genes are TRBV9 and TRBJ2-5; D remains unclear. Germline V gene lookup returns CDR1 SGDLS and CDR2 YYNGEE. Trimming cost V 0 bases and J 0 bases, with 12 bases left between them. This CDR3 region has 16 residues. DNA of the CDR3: TGTGCCAGCAGCGTAGAGAAAGTGTCCTACCAAGAGACCCAGTACTTC. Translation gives CASSVEKVSYQETQYF.

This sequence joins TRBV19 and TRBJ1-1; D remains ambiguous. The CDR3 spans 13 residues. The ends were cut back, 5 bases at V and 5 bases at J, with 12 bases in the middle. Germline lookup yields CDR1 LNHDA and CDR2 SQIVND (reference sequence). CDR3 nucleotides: TGTGCCAGTAGTCCAGAGGGCCGGACTGAAGCTTTCTTT. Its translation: CASSPEGRTEAFF.

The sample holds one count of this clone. CDR3 residues: CASPGTSGTYEQYF. CDR3 sequence (DNA): TGCGCCAGCCCCGGGACTAGCGGAACCTACGAGCAGTACTTC. V is TRBV5-1 and J is TRBJ2-7; 11 bases are shared with TRBD2. Germline V lookup: CDR1 SGHRS, CDR2 YFSETQ. The ends lost 7 bases at V and 2 bases at J; junction bases unmatched: 5. The CDR3 contains 14 residues.

CDR3 residues: CAISEARGQTVAYEQYF. In nucleotides, the CDR3 is TGTGCCATCAGTGAGGCGCGGGGACAGACTGTAGCGTACGAGCAGTACTTC. V is TRBV10-3 and J is TRBJ2-7, with TRBD1 as a possible D gene (7 bases). V was trimmed by 2 bases and J by 4 bases, leaving 21 bases between them. Germline V lookup: CDR1 ENHRY, CDR2 SYGVKD. The CDR3 is made up of 17 amino acids.

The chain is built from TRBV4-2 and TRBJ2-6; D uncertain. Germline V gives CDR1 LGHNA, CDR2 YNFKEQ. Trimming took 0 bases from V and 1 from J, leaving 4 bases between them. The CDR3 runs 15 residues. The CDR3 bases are TGTGCCAGCAGCCAAGACAATTCTGGGGCCAACGTCCTGACTTTC. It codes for CASSQDNSGANVLTF.

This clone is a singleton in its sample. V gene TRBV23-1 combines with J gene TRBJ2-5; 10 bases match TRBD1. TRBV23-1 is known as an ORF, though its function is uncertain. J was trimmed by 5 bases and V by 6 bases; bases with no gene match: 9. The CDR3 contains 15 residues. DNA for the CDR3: TGCGCCAGCAGCCGGGACAGGGGACCGTGGGAGACCCAGTACTTC. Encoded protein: CASSRDRGPWETQYF.

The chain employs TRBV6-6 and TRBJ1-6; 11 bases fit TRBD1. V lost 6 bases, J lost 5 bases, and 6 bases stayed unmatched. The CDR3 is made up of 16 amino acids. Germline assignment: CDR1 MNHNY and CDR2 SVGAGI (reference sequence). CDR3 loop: CASRGGQGGDNSPLHF. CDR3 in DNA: TGTGCCAGCAGAGGGGGACAGGGGGGTGATAATTCACCCCTCCACTTT.